Listed below are T cell receptor beta chains from one sample, sequenced in a study of T cell responses to AZD1222 COVID-19 vaccine. Generated by immunoSEQ multiplex PCR, the TCRdb table keeps only in-frame clones and is missing some. The data contain 100,000 to 120,000 clones, approximately 90% of them singletons. This sample comprised peripheral blood, obtained on day 0 of AZD1222 vaccination. The source is an adult in good health. CDR3s include the opening cysteine and the closing phenylalanine or tryptophan. A D gene is named only where the DNA matches it firmly. A clone size is listed for some rows: how often the clone was seen (once, few, many), or a class if it is expanded.

TRBV27	TRBD2	.	TRBJ2-6	TGTGCCAGCAGGACTAGCGGGTGGGACTCTGGGGCCAACGTCCTGACTTTC	CASRTSGWDSGANVLTF
TRBV11-2	.	.	TRBJ2-7	TGTGCCAGCAGTAGACCTCAGGCAGGGAGCTCCTACGAGCAGTACTTC	CASSRPQAGSSYEQYF
TRBV27	.	few	TRBJ1-5	TGTGCCAGCAGTTTATCGGGCACCTATAGCAATCAGCCCCAGCATTTT	CASSLSGTYSNQPQHF
TRBV7-9	.	.	TRBJ2-7	TGTGCCAGCAGTTCTGGACAGAGCTACGAGCAGTACTTC	CASSSGQSYEQYF
TRBV5-1	.	.	TRBJ2-5	TGCGCCAGCGGACGTGAGGCTAGCGCTGAGACCCAGTACTTC	CASGREASAETQYF
TRBV7-9	.	.	TRBJ1-1	TGTGCCAGCAGCTTAGCGAGGGGGACCACTGAAGCTTTCTTT	CASSLARGTTEAFF
TRBV12-3/TRBV12-4	TRBD1	.	TRBJ1-1	TGTGCCAGCAAGAGGACAGGGATTAATGAAGCTTTCTTT	CASKRTGINEAFF
TRBV7-9	TRBD1	.	TRBJ2-1	TGTGCCAGCAGCTTAGTGTTCGTACAGGGGAGTGAGCAGTTCTTC	CASSLVFVQGSEQFF
TRBV10-3	.	.	TRBJ1-6	TGTGCCATCACCAGTAGATCCAGTCCTAATTCACCCCTCCACTTT	CAITSRSSPNSPLHF
TRBV3-1/TRBV3-2	TRBD1	.	TRBJ2-7	TGTGCCAGCAGCTCCCGGGACAGGGGTCGGTACGAGCAGTACTTC	CASSSRDRGRYEQYF
TRBV20-1	.	.	TRBJ2-3	TGCAGTGCTACCGATGCTTATACGCAGTATTTT	CSATDAYTQYF
TRBV4-1	.	.	TRBJ1-5	TGCGCCAGCAGCCAAGGGTCCCTCAATCAGCCCCAGCATTTT	CASSQGSLNQPQHF
TRBV24-1	.	.	TRBJ2-2	TGTGCCACCAGTGAGACCTACACCGGGGAGCTGTTTTTT	CATSETYTGELFF
TRBV10-3	.	.	TRBJ2-7	TGTGCCATCAGTGAGATTCTGGGTATACAGGCGAGGGGCAACGAGCAGTACTTC	CAISEILGIQARGNEQYF
TRBV5-1	TRBD1	.	TRBJ1-4	TGCGCCAGCAGCGCTCAGGGGGCGAGTGAAAAACTGTTTTTT	CASSAQGASEKLFF
TRBV9	TRBD2	.	TRBJ2-5	TGTGCCAGCAGCGTAGGGACTAGCGACGAGGAGACCCAGTACTTC	CASSVGTSDEETQYF
TRBV18	.	.	TRBJ1-5	TGTGCCAGCTCACCCACAGGCCAGGGTGTCCAGCCCCAGCATTTT	CASSPTGQGVQPQHF
TRBV29-1	.	.	TRBJ2-7	TGCAGCGGTCACGAGTCGGGCGAGCAGTACTTC	CSGHESGEQYF
TRBV10-3	TRBD1	.	TRBJ1-2	TGTGCCATCAGTGAGAGCGATGGGACAGTCTATGGCTACACCTTC	CAISESDGTVYGYTF
TRBV6-5	.	.	TRBJ1-1	TGTGCCAGCAGCCCCTCCTTATGGGGGAACACTGAAGCTTTCTTT	CASSPSLWGNTEAFF
TRBV19	TRBD1	.	TRBJ2-2	TGTGCCAGTAGGATACAGGGGGTGGAAACCGGGGAGCTGTTTTTT	CASRIQGVETGELFF
TRBV5-1	TRBD2	.	TRBJ2-7	TGCGCCAGCAGTCGTTCTGGGACTAGCGGGAGGGCCGCGGGCGAGCAGTACTTC	CASSRSGTSGRAAGEQYF
TRBV4-1	.	.	TRBJ2-2	TGCGCCAGCAGCCCATTGGCGGGTACTACGGGGGAGCTGTTTTTT	CASSPLAGTTGELFF
TRBV2	.	.	TRBJ1-5	TGTGCCAGCAGTGAGAGGCCAGCAAATCAGCCCCAGCATTTT	CASSERPANQPQHF
TRBV27	.	.	TRBJ1-5	TGTGCCAGCAGTTTATTCAGAGATCAGCCCCAGCATTTT	CASSLFRDQPQHF
TRBV21-1	.	.	TRBJ1-1	TGTGCCAGCAGGTTCGTCACGGCTAACACTGAAGCTTTCTTT	CASRFVTANTEAFF
TRBV5-5	.	.	TRBJ1-1	TGTGCCAGCAGCCCGGACGTTAACACTGAAGCTTTCTTT	CASSPDVNTEAFF
TRBV18	TRBD1	.	TRBJ1-1	TGTGCCAGCTCACCACAGGGGGCGGGGGCTGAAGCTTTCTTT	CASSPQGAGAEAFF
TRBV6-5	.	.	TRBJ2-7	TGTGCCACCCTGCTACCGACTTACTCCTACGAGCAGTACTTC	CATLLPTYSYEQYF
TRBV10-2	.	few	TRBJ2-7	TGCGCCAGCAGCGGGGACATCATCCACGAGCAGTACTTC	CASSGDIIHEQYF
TRBV12-3/TRBV12-4	.	.	TRBJ1-1	TGTGCCAGCAGTTATACAGGGCGGACTGAAGCTTTCTTT	CASSYTGRTEAFF
TRBV5-8	.	.	TRBJ1-2	TGTGCCAGCAGCTCCTCACCCCGGACGGATGGCTACACCTTC	CASSSSPRTDGYTF
TRBV13	TRBD2	.	TRBJ2-5	TGTGCCAGCAGCTTAGAACTAGCGGAAGAGACCCAGTACTTC	CASSLELAEETQYF
TRBV28	.	.	TRBJ2-7	TGTGCCAGCAAACGAGGATCCTACGAGCAGTACTTC	CASKRGSYEQYF
TRBV14	.	.	TRBJ1-6	TGTGCCAGCAGCCAAGGAGGGACACAACAATCACCCCTCCACTTT	CASSQGGTQQSPLHF
TRBV4-2	TRBD2	.	TRBJ2-3	TGTGCCAGCAGCCAAACCGGGACTAGCGGCACAGATACGCAGTATTTT	CASSQTGTSGTDTQYF
TRBV9	TRBD1	.	TRBJ1-1	TGTGCCAGCAGCGGCCGGGACAGGGTGGCTTTCTTT	CASSGRDRVAFF
TRBV27	.	.	TRBJ1-2	TGTGCCAGTAGTTATGGGGGCTACGGCTACACCTTC	CASSYGGYGYTF
TRBV21-1	.	once	TRBJ2-6	TGTGCCAGCAGTTCTACCGGAGGGGACAGGGCTCCTACCACGTCCTCTGGGGCCAACGTCCTGACTTTC	CASSSTGGDRAPTTSSGANVLTF
TRBV14	.	.	TRBJ1-2	TGTGCCAGCAGCCACTTTTCCAAAAAGGCCATGAACTATGGCTACACCTTC	CASSHFSKKAMNYGYTF
TRBV11-2	.	.	TRBJ1-5	TGTGCCAGCAGCCCTAACAGGGTTCAGCCCCAGCATTTT	CASSPNRVQPQHF
TRBV21-1	.	.	TRBJ2-1	TGTGCCCGCCGGGGCCTCGACAATGAGCAGTTCTTC	CARRGLDNEQFF
TRBV7-8	.	.	TRBJ1-4	TGTGCCAGCAGCCCGCACGGGGCCCTCGATGAAAAACTGTTTTTT	CASSPHGALDEKLFF
TRBV30	.	few	TRBJ2-1	TGTGCCTGGAGCAAATCAGACAGGCCCTCCTACAATGAGCAGTTCTTC	CAWSKSDRPSYNEQFF
TRBV2	.	.	TRBJ1-2	TGTGCCAGCAGTGAAGCCCCCCCCCTCTATGGCTACACCTTC	CASSEAPPLYGYTF
TRBV29-1	TRBD1	.	TRBJ1-2	TGCAGCGTTGAAGAACAGGGGGCGTTTGGCTACACCTTC	CSVEEQGAFGYTF
TRBV6-2/TRBV6-3	.	.	TRBJ2-7	TGTGCCAGCAGTTACACCCTGAGGGGCAGGGATAGTGAGCAGTACTTC	CASSYTLRGRDSEQYF
TRBV4-1	.	.	TRBJ1-6	TGCGCCAGCAGCCAAGGATGGTCACCCCTCCACTTT	CASSQGWSPLHF